The 25 T cell receptor beta chains below all came from one sample that was sequenced in a study of molecular identifiers for immune sequencing clone quantification. TCRdb used MiXCR to reprocess the PCR reads, holding one entry per CDR3 protein. The table records about 500,000 distinct CDR3 sequences, around a fifth of them present only once. The sequenced material came from naive CD8+ T cells from blood, with Jurkat cell RNA spiked in. Subset meaning: FACS-sorted CD8+CD4-CCR7+CD45RA+ naive T cells. Receptors were obtained from a human donor in good health. Some libraries in this study had Jurkat cell RNA spiked in.

This clonotype was seen only a few times. J is TRBJ2-7 and V is TRBV7-9; a weak D match, TRBD1 (6 bases). V was trimmed by 6 bases and J by 5 bases, leaving 14 bases between them. The CDR3 consists of 13 residues. Germline V gene lookup returns CDR1 SEHNR and CDR2 FQNEAQ (reference sequence). The DNA for the CDR3 is TGTGCCAGCAGTTTTACAGGGTTCCACGAGCAGTACTTC. This translates into CASSFTGFHEQYF.

To note about this clonotype: The junction shows a germline mismatch at one end, possibly a read error. The chain is built from TRBV3-1 and TRBJ2-5, with 7 bases aligning to TRBD2. The CDR3 consists of 15 residues. Germline values: CDR1 LGHDT, CDR2 YNNKEL (reference sequence). CDR3 sequence reads: CASSQDSGVRGTRYF. In DNA form, the CDR3 reads TGTGCCAGCAGCCAAGATTCCGGGGTGCGGGGGACCCGGTACTTC.

This clonotype was recorded at least ten times. The V and J genes are TRBV12-3 or TRBV12-4 and TRBJ2-5, with D hard to call. The CDR3 has 14 amino acids. Between the trimmed V and J ends, which lost 6 bases and 4 bases, there was a span of 15 bases. As DNA, the CDR3 is TGTGCCAGCAGCCACCTGTTACAGAGAGAGACCCAGTACTTC. Amino acids: CASSHLLQRETQYF.

This clonotype has more than one count but fewer than ten. The chain joins TRBV6-5 to TRBJ2-1; 8 nucleotides agree with TRBD2. Germline V CDR1 and CDR2: MNHEY, SVGAGI. V was pared by 5 bases and J by 3 bases, with 6 bases of the junction left unmatched. The length of the CDR3 is 15 residues. CDR3 protein: CASSPAGGGYNEQFF. In DNA form, the CDR3 reads TGTGCCAGCAGTCCGGCGGGAGGAGGCTACAATGAGCAGTTCTTC.

CDR3 protein: CASSFQGSYEQYF. CDR3 nucleotide sequence: TGTGCCAGCAGTTTTCAGGGGTCCTACGAGCAGTACTTC. The chain joins TRBV27 to TRBJ2-7; possible D gene TRBD1, 6 bases. The germline V gene has CDR1 MNHEY and CDR2 SMNVEV (reference sequence). This CDR3 comprises 13 residues. The V end was cut by 3 bases, the J end by 1 base, with 7 bases between.

Points on this clonotype: Relative to the germline gene, one junction end is altered; a read error may explain this. The genes are TRBV24-1 and TRBJ2-2; tentatively, D is TRBD1 (6 bases). This CDR3 spans 15 amino acids. Germline CDR1 is KGHDR and CDR2 is SFDVKD. CDR3 amino acids: CATGDWQGNPGELFF. The CDR3 DNA is TGTGCCACCGGTGACTGGCAGGGGAATCCCGGGGAGCTGTTTTTT.

Details on this clonotype: A read error may explain this, as a much larger clone is one base away. The chain uses TRBV5-1 and TRBJ1-3, with 7 bases fitting TRBD1. This CDR3 contains 16 residues. Unmatched junction bases numbered 4, after V lost 1 base and J lost 0 bases. The germline V gene has CDR1 SGHRS and CDR2 YFSETQ. The DNA for the CDR3 is TGCGCCAGCAGCTTGACAGGGGCGTCCTCTGGAAACACCATATATTTT. Protein: CASSLTGASSGNTIYF.

Here the CDR3 DNA reads TGTGCCACCACCGGGACAGGGAGGTGGGAGCAGTACTTC. It translates to CATTGTGRWEQYF. This chain joins TRBV6-2 or TRBV6-3 and TRBJ2-7; TRBD1 aligns across 9 bases. V lost 10 bases to trimming and J lost 7 bases; unmatched junction nucleotides: 11. The CDR3 runs 13 residues. In germline, CDR1 is MNHEY, CDR2 SVGEGT.

To note about this clonotype: Lacking the conserved final phenylalanine or tryptophan, this CDR3 likely reflects a read error. The rearrangement links TRBV24-1 to TRBJ2-2, with a tentative D call TRBD1 (5 bases). The CDR3 has 14 residues. From germline, CDR1 is KGHDR and CDR2 SFDVKD. Trimming took 4 bases from V and 0 from J, leaving 5 bases between them. CDR3 nucleotide sequence: TGTGCCACCAGTGACAGGGCGAACACCGGGGAGCTGTTTTTA. Translated: CATSDRANTGELFL.

This clonotype has ten or more counts. In DNA form, the CDR3 reads TGTGCCAGCAGTTTGGGGCCAGGAAACACCATATATTTT. As protein: CASSLGPGNTIYF. The chain joins TRBV12-3 or TRBV12-4 to TRBJ1-3; perhaps TRBD1 as D (5 bases). The CDR3 consists of 13 residues. V gave up 3 bases and J gave up 4 bases, with 7 bases separating them.

The gene calls are TRBV2 and TRBJ1-1; 9 bases align to TRBD1. CDR1 SNHLY and CDR2 FYNNEI come from the germline V gene. The CDR3 runs 14 residues. Losses at the gene ends were 5 bases for V and 8 bases for J; bases not matched to a gene: 9. The CDR3 here is CASSTTGGKVEAFF. DNA of the CDR3: TGTGCCAGCAGTACGACAGGGGGTAAGGTAGAAGCTTTCTTT.

The rearrangement links TRBV9 to TRBJ2-3; D may be TRBD2 (5 bases). The V end lost 4 bases, the J end lost 6 bases, and 15 bases lay between the germline ends. Germline V CDR1 and CDR2: SGDLS, YYNGEE. The CDR3 is 14 residues long. CDR3 sequence (DNA): TGTGCCAGCAGCCCTTCTGGACCGGGGGATACGCAGTATTTT. This translates into CASSPSGPGDTQYF.

In regard to this clonotype: A much more abundant neighbour one base away suggests this may be a read error. The chain carries TRBV28 and TRBJ2-3; TRBD1 matches 8 bases. This CDR3 region has 16 residues. Germline values: CDR1 MDHEN, CDR2 SYDVKM. With 6 bases clipped from V and 6 bases from J, the junction kept 14 bases outside the gene matches. In nucleotides, the CDR3 is TGTGCCAGCAGAACCGGGACAGGAGGGCCTAGGGATACGCAGTATTTT. Protein: CASRTGTGGPRDTQYF.

This clonotype occurred many times. The rearrangement joins TRBV29-1 to TRBJ2-2, with 9 bases that match TRBD1. The trim removed 2 bases at V and 7 bases at J, leaving 8 bases unmatched. Per germline, CDR1 SQVTM and CDR2 ANQGSEA. This CDR3 comprises 15 residues. CDR3 in amino acids: CSVESQGAIGGELFF. The CDR3 DNA sequence: TGCAGCGTTGAATCACAGGGGGCAATAGGCGGGGAGCTGTTTTTT.

The table lists this clonotype with many counts. The genes are TRBV6-2 or TRBV6-3 and TRBJ1-1; the D is unclear. V lost 2 bases, J lost 1 base, and 8 bases lay in between. This CDR3 has 14 residues. Germline values: CDR1 MNHEY, CDR2 SVGEGT. The CDR3 is CASSYVERNTEAFF. The CDR3 DNA reads as TGTGCCAGCAGTTACGTGGAGAGGAACACTGAAGCTTTCTTT.

This clonotype was seen only a few times. The chain combines TRBV6-5 with TRBJ2-2, with D tentatively TRBD1 or TRBD2 (5 bases each). Germline V gene data show CDR1 as MNHEY and CDR2 as SVGAGI. The germline V and J ends were trimmed by 6 bases and 2 bases, with 22 bases remaining between them. CDR3 length: 18 amino acids. CDR3 sequence reads: CASSHVWGRDVNTGELFF. Written as DNA, the CDR3 is TGTGCCAGCAGCCACGTTTGGGGCAGGGACGTAAACACCGGGGAGCTGTTTTTT.

This clonotype was counted at least ten times. The CDR3 region has the DNA TGCGCCAGCAGCCAAGCCGGACAGGTGAACACCGGGGAGCTGTTTTTT. Translation: CASSQAGQVNTGELFF. The rearrangement uses TRBV4-3 and TRBJ2-2; 7 bases match TRBD1. Germline V gene sequence: CDR1 LGHNA, CDR2 YSLEER. The junction had 3 bases not matched to a gene; V was cut back by 1 base and J by 1 base. The CDR3 sequence is 16 residues long.

This clonotype came up a few times. V and J are TRBV20-1 and TRBJ2-7; possible D gene TRBD1, 6 bases. The germline CDR1 and CDR2 sequences are DFQATT and SNEGSKA (reference sequence). The CDR3 consists of 13 residues. V lost 3 bases, J lost 3 bases, and 12 bases lay in between. CDR3 sequence: CSASSGQNYEQYF. CDR3 nucleotides: TGCAGTGCTAGTTCGGGACAAAACTACGAGCAGTACTTC.

The chain links TRBV6-2 or TRBV6-3 to TRBJ2-1, with 7 nucleotides matching TRBD1. Germline V gene data show CDR1 as MNHEY and CDR2 as SVGEGT. V lost 11 bases, J lost 8 bases, and 18 bases stayed unmatched. The CDR3 totals 15 residues. The CDR3 coding sequence is TGTGCCTGCCGTATTGAAGGAGACAGGGTGGATGAGCAGTTCTTC. It encodes CACRIEGDRVDEQFF.

In this sample, this clonotype turned up many times. The rearrangement uses TRBV20-1 and TRBJ1-1; TRBD1 matches 7 bases. This CDR3 comprises 14 residues. The germline CDR1 and CDR2 sequences are DFQATT and SNEGSKA (reference sequence). J lost 0 bases, V lost 8 bases, and 9 bases had no gene match. CDR3 nucleotide sequence: TGCAGTTCGAGCGAGACAGGGTTGAACACTGAAGCTTTCTTT. Its protein is CSSSETGLNTEAFF.

A note on this clonotype: Being one base from a much bigger clone, this may be a read error. Without the conserved terminal phenylalanine or tryptophan, this CDR3 likely stems from a read error. The chain carries TRBV6-5 and TRBJ1-1, with TRBD1 identical over 7 bases. CDR1 and CDR2 (germline): MNHEY, SVGAGI. The CDR3 runs 15 residues. With V trimmed by 0 bases and J by 5 bases, 6 bases remained unmatched. For the CDR3, the DNA is TGTGCCAGCAGTTACTCGGCCAGGGGGGGGACTGAAGCTTTCTTA. It yields the protein CASSYSARGGTEAFL.

This chain connects TRBV15 to TRBJ2-1; TRBD1 is a possible D gene (5 bases). Germline loops: CDR1 LNHNV, CDR2 YYDKDF (reference sequence). The CDR3 contains 12 residues. Between the trimmed V and J ends, which lost 6 bases and 7 bases, there was a span of 10 bases. For the CDR3, the DNA is TGTGCCACCAGTCGACAGACTAATGAGCAGTTCTTC. It is translated as CATSRQTNEQFF.

This clonotype was detected a few times. The chain's CDR3 is CASSPTGFNEQYF. CDR3 in DNA: TGTGCCAGCAGCCCGACAGGGTTCAACGAGCAGTACTTC. The V and J genes are TRBV5-4 and TRBJ2-7; 7 nucleotides match TRBD1. The CDR3 has 13 amino acids. CDR1 SGHNT and CDR2 YYREEE come from the germline V gene (reference sequence). V gave up 4 bases and J gave up 5 bases; unmatched junction bases: 6.

This clonotype was seen at least ten times. In nucleotides, the CDR3 is TGCAGTGCTAAGGGGACAGGGACGGGCACTGAAGCTTTCTTT. This gives the protein CSAKGTGTGTEAFF. The chain recombines TRBV20-1 with TRBJ1-1; 9 bases align to TRBD1. The V gene's germline CDR1 is DFQATT and CDR2 SNEGSKA (reference sequence). Trimming took 4 bases from V and 4 from J; bases not matched to a gene: 7. CDR3 size: 14 residues.

This clonotype was picked up many times. This chain uses TRBV28 with TRBJ2-3, with no clear D. This CDR3 has 15 residues. Germline V lookup: CDR1 MDHEN, CDR2 SYDVKM. Trimming cost V 4 bases and J 3 bases, with 14 bases left between them. The CDR3 DNA reads as TGTGCCAGCAGTTCCCCAAGCCGAACGACAGATACGCAGTATTTT. Protein: CASSSPSRTTDTQYF.